The clone carrying this T cell receptor (beta chain) has ten or more counts. Its specificity is not known. This sample stems from a study of post-analysis software for immune sequencing data. Overall study: Clinical courses comprised relapsing-remitting, secondary progressive and progressive-relapsing multiple sclerosis. Findings of the study overall: Significantly lower normalized Chao1 diversity was seen in multiple sclerosis patients than in controls. Compared with controls, patients had more of 4 to 6 TRBV segments, including TRBV5-6, TRBV5-1 and TRBV20-1.

Unique molecular identifiers tagged the TCR beta cDNA libraries. From the PCR reads, TCRdb called clonotypes with MiXCR, one entry per CDR3 protein. Of some 260,000 distinct CDR3 sequences listed, about 38% are singletons. V dropped 8 bases and J dropped 0 bases, with 8 bases sitting between them. The CDR3 runs 13 residues. The germline V gene encodes CDR1 SNHLY and CDR2 FYNNEI. Source material: blood. This sequence joins TRBV2 and TRBJ2-1; no clear D. This TCR was recovered from a girl aged 5-17 years with multiple sclerosis. DNA of the CDR3: TGTGCCAGCCATGTGGGCTCCTACAATGAGCAGTTCTTC. Translation gives CASHVGSYNEQFF.